This T cell receptor (beta chain) comes out of a study of blood T cell repertoires in COVID-19. Study context: COVID-19 samples, acute and convalescent, were from the United States, Italy and Spain.

V gave up 4 bases and J gave up 8 bases; unmatched junction bases: 4. In germline, CDR1 is MNHEY, CDR2 SVGAGI. This CDR3 spans 13 amino acids. This table comes from immunoSEQ multiplex PCR, and its TCRdb copy is limited to in-frame clones, with some not included. Of roughly 260,000 clones detected, 82% appear once; the ten largest clones hold over 3.5%. The receptor was isolated from a woman between 70 and 85 years old with acute or convalescent COVID-19. The chain joins TRBV6-5 to TRBJ2-1; 8 positions match TRBD1. Source material: peripheral blood. This chain's CDR3 is CASSLRQGHEQFF. The CDR3 DNA is TGTGCCAGCAGTTTGAGACAGGGGCATGAGCAGTTCTTC.